The TCR beta chain under discussion was sequenced for a study of T cell responses to AZD1222 COVID-19 vaccine. Notes on this clone: Antigen: not known.

The CDR3 runs to 17 residues. Germline loops: CDR1 LNHDA, CDR2 SQIVND (reference sequence). Trimming at V came to 6 bases and at J to 5 bases, leaving 9 bases not matched to a gene. Study outcomes and limitations: Spike was spanned by vaccine-associated CD4 TCRs, with dominance at 160-218 and 743-854.

Libraries were prepared by immunoSEQ multiplex PCR; TCRdb keeps only in-frame clonotypes and omits some of them. This repertoire shows about 99,000 clones, 91% found once; its top ten account for 35% to 50%. The sample in question was peripheral blood, obtained on day 0 of AZD1222 vaccination. The genes are TRBV19 and TRBJ2-2; 13 nucleotides align to TRBD2. This clonotype originated in an adult in good health. The CDR3 coding sequence is TGTGCCAGTAGATCCCCTCGGACTAGCGGGAGTACCGGGGAGCTGTTTTTT. Its translation is CASRSPRTSGSTGELFF.